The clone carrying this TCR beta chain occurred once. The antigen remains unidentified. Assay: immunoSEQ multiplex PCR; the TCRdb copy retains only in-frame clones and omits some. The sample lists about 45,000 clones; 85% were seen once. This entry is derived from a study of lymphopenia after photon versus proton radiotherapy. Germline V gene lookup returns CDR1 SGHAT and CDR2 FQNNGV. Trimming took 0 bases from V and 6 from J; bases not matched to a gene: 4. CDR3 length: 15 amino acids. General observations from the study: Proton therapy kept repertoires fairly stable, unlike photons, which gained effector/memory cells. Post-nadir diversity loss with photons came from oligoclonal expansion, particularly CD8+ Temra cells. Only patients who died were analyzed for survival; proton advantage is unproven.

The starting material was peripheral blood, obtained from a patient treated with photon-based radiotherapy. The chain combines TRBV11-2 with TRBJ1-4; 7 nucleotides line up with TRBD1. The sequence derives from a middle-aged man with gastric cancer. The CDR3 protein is CASSLEAGGDEKLFF. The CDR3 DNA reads TGTGCCAGCAGCTTAGAGGCAGGGGGTGATGAAAAACTGTTTTTT.